Each of the 2 T cell receptor beta chains below was sequenced from the same sample in a study of T-cell memory formation after mild COVID-19. TCRdb fed the 5' RACE reads into MiXCR, producing one record per CDR3 protein. Of almost 350,000 distinct CDR3 sequences listed, around 20% are singletons. The sequenced sample was PBMCs or a T cell subset sorted from them (not recorded which). The receptors stem from a man aged 18 to 29 who had mild COVID-19 (a few samples of this study predate the infection). Cell type and time point are not known.

V and J are TRBV7-3 and TRBJ2-1; 9 bases map to TRBD2. From germline, CDR1 is SGHTA and CDR2 FQGTGA. After removal of 2 bases from V and 7 bases from J, the junction contained 6 bases not matched to a gene. This CDR3 has 15 amino acids. The CDR3 DNA reads TGTGCCAGCAGCTTAGGCGGGGGGGCACTGAATGAGCAGTTCTTC. Translating gives CASSLGGGALNEQFF.

There are many counts of this clonotype. The chain employs TRBV4-2 and TRBJ1-4; TRBD1 agrees at 7 bases. V was clipped by 1 base and J by 4 bases; unmatched bases: 6. CDR3 size: 16 residues. Germline assignment: CDR1 LGHNA and CDR2 YNFKEQ. The CDR3 here is CASSQGSGTVNEKLFF. In DNA form, the CDR3 reads TGTGCCAGCAGCCAAGGCTCCGGGACAGTTAATGAAAAACTGTTTTTT.